The T cell receptor (beta chain) described here comes from a study of T cell responses to AZD1222 COVID-19 vaccine (dated by TCRdb to about 2021). Regarding the research as a whole: A total of 240 or so trial participants underwent TCR sequencing, of whom about 200 had received two doses of AZD1222 and approximately 25 had received two doses of the MenACWY control vaccine. Trial participants were enrolled by age into 18-55, 56-69 and 70-plus year subgroups, with roughly 150, 30 and 60 TCR-sequenced participants respectively.

What the work shows at the level of the full study, not this receptor alone: The 56-69-year group was small, and its depth increase did not reach significance, likely because of low power. Because no samples from the day 14 peak response were available, repertoires could be characterized only after the peak T cell response. Nearly half of unique spike-specific TCRs reportedly recognized epitopes outside regions mutated in the B.1.351 and B.1.1.7 variants. The whole spike protein was spanned by vaccine-associated CD4 TCRs, and dominant responses were seen in regions 160-218 and 743-854. Participants were mostly white British, with more females than males. The authors suggested clonal diversity may have been underestimated. Spike-specific TCR breadth and depth rose significantly after two AZD1222 doses compared with day 0 and with MenACWY recipients. Conclusions about previously exposed vaccinees were limited because only a handful of AZD1222 recipients were SARS-CoV-2 seropositive at baseline.

The CDR3 regions of human TCRbeta chains were analyzed by immunosequencing. From the authors' description of their analysis: Repertoire TCRs were matched against a reference library of SARS-CoV-2-specific TCRs generated with the MIRA antigen-specificity platform. Breadth was defined as the fraction of unique TCRs that were SARS-CoV-2-associated, and depth was defined as the fraction of total T cells that were SARS-CoV-2-associated. Using the MIRA data, each spike-specific TCR was assigned both to the spike region to which the TCR was reactive and to a CD4 or CD8 class. Log10-transformed breadth and depth values were compared by one-way ANOVA with Sidak's multiple comparisons tests. TCRdb provides this immuneACCESS table in a form limited to in-frame rearrangements. Some clones are lacking; in checked studies, under half of them reflect an unresolved V gene, and why the rest are absent is not known. That table is the source of V, J and clone size, and D and trimming were worked out from the DNA. A total of under 150,000 clones appear in this sample, roughly 90% of them only once. Over 5% of the sample is held by the ten biggest clonotypes.

According to the study, the label for this sample's time point signals: about 28 days (+/-7) after the second vaccine dose. AZD1222 recipients given second doses at about 4 weeks or at about 12 weeks were pooled, since spike-specific TCR depth and breadth were not found to differ between the two schedules. Vaccinee samples came from UK trials COV001 and COV002, including a single-blind randomized controlled phase 2/3 trial of AZD1222 (ChAdOx1 nCoV-19) in healthy adults. For TCRbeta chain sequencing, PBMC samples from trial participants were taken at day 0 and at day 28 after the second dose. A word on this clone: What antigen it recognizes has not been identified. No clone much larger than this one lies a single base away; base qualities are absent.

Ends trimmed: V by 8 bases, J by 7 bases; bases unmatched to a gene: 6. The CDR3 spans 13 residues, from the cysteine through the phenylalanine. Just the 39-base CDR3 DNA is kept, in frame starting at base 1. The rearrangement combines TRBV12-3 or TRBV12-4 with TRBJ2-4; TRBD1 fits 9 bases in the junction. Source: peripheral blood, taken 28 days after the second AZD1222 dose. This receptor was taken from an adult who received the AZD1222 COVID-19 vaccine. The CDR3 protein sequence reads: CASGDRDKNIQYF. The nucleotides read TGTGCCAGCGGGGACAGGGATAAGAACATTCAGTACTTC.